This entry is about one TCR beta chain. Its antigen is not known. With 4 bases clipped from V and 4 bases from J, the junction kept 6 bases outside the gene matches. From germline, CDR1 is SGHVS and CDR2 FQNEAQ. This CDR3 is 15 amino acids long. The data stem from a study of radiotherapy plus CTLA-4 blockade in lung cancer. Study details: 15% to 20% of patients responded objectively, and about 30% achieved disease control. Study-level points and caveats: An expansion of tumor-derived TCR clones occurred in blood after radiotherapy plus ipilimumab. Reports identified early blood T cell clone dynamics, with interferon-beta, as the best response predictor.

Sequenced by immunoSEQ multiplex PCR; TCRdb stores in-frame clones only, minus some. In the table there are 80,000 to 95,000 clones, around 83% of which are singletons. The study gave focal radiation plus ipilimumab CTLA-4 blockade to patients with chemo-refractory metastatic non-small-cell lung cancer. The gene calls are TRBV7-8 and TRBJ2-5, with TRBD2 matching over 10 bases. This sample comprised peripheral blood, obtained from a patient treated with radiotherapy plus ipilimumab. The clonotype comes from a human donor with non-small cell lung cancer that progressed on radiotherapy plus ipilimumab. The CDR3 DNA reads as TGTGCCAGCAGCTCCCTCTCTAGCGGGAGAGAGACCCAGTACTTC. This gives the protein CASSSLSSGRETQYF.